This T cell receptor (beta chain) was sequenced in a study of T cell responses to AZD1222 COVID-19 vaccine. Samples with a second dose at about 4 or about 12 weeks were pooled together. The study, taken as a whole, reports: Repertoires were obtained only post-peak T cell response. Among the donors, most were white British and more were female, and clonal diversity was possibly underestimated. The breadth and depth of Spike-specific TCRs increased once two AZD1222 doses had been given.

With regard to this clone: The target antigen is unknown.

The repertoire was sequenced with immunoSEQ multiplex PCR; TCRdb's copy has only in-frame clones and lacks some. The sample holds fewer than 200,000 clones; around 89% are singletons and the top ten take 26%. This material consisted of peripheral blood, taken 28 days after the second AZD1222 dose. The TCR sequence derives from an adult who received the AZD1222 COVID-19 vaccine.

CDR3: CASSSSGNEQFF. CDR3 in DNA: TGTGCCAGCAGTTCTAGCGGGAATGAGCAGTTCTTC. V usage is TRBV7-2 and J usage is TRBJ2-1; 8 bases are a match to TRBD2. The J segment lost 7 bases and the V segment lost 6 bases, leaving 2 bases of the junction unmatched. CDR3 length: 12 residues. Germline-derived CDR1 and CDR2 are SGHTA and FQGNSA. The full variable domain, rest sourced from reference TRBV7-2 and TRBJ2-1, is GAGVSQSPSNKVTEKGKDVELRCDPISGHTALYWYRQSLGQGLEFLIYFQGNSAPDKSGLPSDRFSAERTGGSVSTLTIQRTQQEDSAVYLCASSSSGNEQFFGPGTRLTVL.